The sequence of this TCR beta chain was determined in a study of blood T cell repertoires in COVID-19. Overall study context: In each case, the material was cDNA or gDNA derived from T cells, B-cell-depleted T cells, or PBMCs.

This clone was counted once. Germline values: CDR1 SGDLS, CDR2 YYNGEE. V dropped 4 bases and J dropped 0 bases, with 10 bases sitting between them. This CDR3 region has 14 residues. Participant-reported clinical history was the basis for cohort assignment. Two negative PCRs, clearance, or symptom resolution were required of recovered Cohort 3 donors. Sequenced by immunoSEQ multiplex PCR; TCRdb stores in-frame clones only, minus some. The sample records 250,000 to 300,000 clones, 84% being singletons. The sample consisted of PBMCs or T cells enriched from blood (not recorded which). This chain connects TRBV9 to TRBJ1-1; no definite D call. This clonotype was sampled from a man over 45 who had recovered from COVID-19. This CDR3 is CASSTTVMNTEAFF. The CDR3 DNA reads TGTGCCAGCAGCACCACAGTAATGAACACTGAAGCTTTCTTT.